The rows below give T cell receptor beta chains drawn from one sample of a study of T cell repertoires in ileal Crohn's disease. Profiling relied on immunoSEQ multiplex PCR, and the TCRdb table lists in-frame clones only, not all of them. The sample shows roughly 4,700 clones, about four fifths of them seen only once. Material for sequencing was ileal tissue. These receptors were obtained from an adult with Crohn's disease. Both conserved end residues are part of each CDR3. Each record gives: V gene, clone size, D gene, J gene, CDR3 DNA, CDR3 protein. The D gene is left open where the match is weak. The size field is filled for only some rows; it gives once, few, many or a size class.

TRBV5-6,NA,NA,TRBJ2-2,TGTGCCAGCAGGCCACAGGGGGGGACCGGGGAGCTGTTTTTT,CASRPQGGTGELFF
TRBV15,few,TRBD1,TRBJ2-2,TGTGCCACCAGCATAGAGAGGACAGGGGGCTTCGGGGAGCTGTTTTTT,CATSIERTGGFGELFF
TRBV19,large,NA,TRBJ2-7,TGTGCCAGTACTTCCCACCAGGGGTCCTACGAGCAGTACTTC,CASTSHQGSYEQYF
TRBV7-2,NA,TRBD2,TRBJ2-2,TGTGCCAGCAGCCAGAGCGGGGGGAACACCGGGGAGCTGTTTTTT,CASSQSGGNTGELFF
TRBV6-1,NA,NA,TRBJ1-2,TGTGCCAGCCAAGAGCCGCTCTATGGCTACACCTTC,CASQEPLYGYTF
TRBV6-1,NA,TRBD2,TRBJ2-1,TGTGCCACCAAGACTAGCCTATCGACGGATGAGCAGTTCTTC,CATKTSLSTDEQFF
TRBV7-6,NA,NA,TRBJ1-2,TGTGCCAGCAGCCCTGGGACATCTCAGGCGGGCTATGGCTACACCTTC,CASSPGTSQAGYGYTF
TRBV2,NA,TRBD2,TRBJ2-1,TGTGCCAGCAGTCTCCTCCTAGCGGGGGGCGAGAACTCCTACAATGAGCAGTTCTTC,CASSLLLAGGENSYNEQFF
TRBV5-6,NA,TRBD2,TRBJ2-3,TGTGCCAGCAGCTTCCGGGGGGAAGATACGCAGTATTTT,CASSFRGEDTQYF
TRBV6-6,NA,NA,TRBJ2-1,TGTGCCAGCAGTTACGGCGGGGTCACCTACAATGAGCAGTTCTTC,CASSYGGVTYNEQFF
TRBV10-3,NA,TRBD1,TRBJ1-4,TGTGCCATCAGTGAAGGACAGGGGGAACTGTTTTTT,CAISEGQGELFF
TRBV27,NA,TRBD2,TRBJ2-5,TGTGCCAGCCCCGGGGGGGGAGAGAAGACCCAGTACTTC,CASPGGGEKTQYF
TRBV30,NA,NA,TRBJ2-1,TGTGCCTCCTCCCGGTTAAAGGGGGTTTACAATGAGCAGTTCTTC,CASSRLKGVYNEQFF
TRBV10-1,NA,TRBD1,TRBJ2-2,TGCGCCAGCAGTCAGGGGGCCAACACCGGGGAGCTGTTTTTT,CASSQGANTGELFF
TRBV5-4,NA,NA,TRBJ2-7,TGTGCCAGCAGCTTGTCACCCCGGGGCTACGAGCAGTACTTC,CASSLSPRGYEQYF
TRBV7-2,NA,TRBD1,TRBJ1-2,TGTGCCACTACAGGGGGCCCTCGCTATGGCTACACCTTC,CATTGGPRYGYTF
TRBV7-8,NA,TRBD1,TRBJ2-2,TGTGCCAGTCCGGAGACAGGGGGTGGGGAGCTGTTTTTT,CASPETGGGELFF
TRBV11-3,NA,TRBD1,TRBJ2-2,TGTGCCAGCAGCTTAGGAGCAGGGGGCACCGGATTGGTGTTTTTT,CASSLGAGGTGLVFF
TRBV7-8,NA,TRBD1,TRBJ1-5,TGTGCCAGCAGCTCCCGGGACAGGGGCGGAGAGAGCAATCAGCCCCAGCATTTT,CASSSRDRGGESNQPQHF
TRBV30,NA,NA,TRBJ1-2,TGTGCCTGGGGTGCAGGCAGCTACACCTTC,CAWGAGSYTF
TRBV6-6,NA,NA,TRBJ1-1,TGTGCCAGCCGAAGACGGGGAGGAGGCACTGAAGCTTTCTTT,CASRRRGGGTEAFF
TRBV29-1,NA,NA,TRBJ2-5,TGCAGCGTGACCCCCCCAGGCATCCAAGAGACCCAGTACTTC,CSVTPPGIQETQYF
TRBV10-3,NA,NA,TRBJ2-7,TGTGCCTCCACCGCCCAAATGACGGGCTACGAGCAGTACTTC,CASTAQMTGYEQYF
TRBV7-8,NA,TRBD2,TRBJ2-2,TGTGCCAGCAGCTTAGGGGGGGGACTAGCGGGCGCGAACACCGGGGAGCTGTTTTTT,CASSLGGGLAGANTGELFF
TRBV5-1,NA,TRBD1,TRBJ2-7,TGCGCCATCCAGGGGACAGCCTCCTACGAGCAGTACTTC,CAIQGTASYEQYF
TRBV4-2,few,NA,TRBJ1-1,TGTGCCAGCAGCCCCGAGCAGGGAACACCTGAAGCTTTCTTT,CASSPEQGTPEAFF
TRBV6-5,NA,NA,TRBJ1-2,TGTGCCAGCAGTTACCGCGGCAGGGATATGGATGGCTACACCTTC,CASSYRGRDMDGYTF
TRBV23-1,NA,TRBD1,TRBJ2-2,TGCGCCAGCAGTTTACAGGGGGAAAGGGGGCGAAAGGACACCGGGGAGCTGTTTTTT,CASSLQGERGRKDTGELFF
TRBV11-1,NA,NA,TRBJ1-2,TGTGCCAGCAGCCAAAACAGGGTTAACTATGGCTACACCTTC,CASSQNRVNYGYTF
TRBV7-3,NA,NA,TRBJ2-7,TGTGCCAGCAGCTTAGGGGGGGCAAGCTCCTACGAGCAGTACTTC,CASSLGGASSYEQYF
TRBV4-2,NA,TRBD1,TRBJ1-4,TGTGCCAGCACCACTACAGGGGGAAGGGAACTGTTTTTT,CASTTTGGRELFF
TRBV19,NA,NA,TRBJ1-6,TGTGCCAGTAGGCCACAGGAGTTAGATAATTCACCCCTCCACTTT,CASRPQELDNSPLHF